Below, one T cell receptor beta chain is given with its context. Germline CDR1 KGHDR, CDR2 SFDVKD. Trimming took off 4 bases at V and 0 bases at J, with 11 bases between the two ends. CDR3 length: 15 amino acids. This record belongs to a study of blood T cell repertoires in COVID-19. Across the study: Sources were T cells, B-cell-depleted T cells, or PBMCs; the material itself was cDNA or gDNA.

Sequencing was performed with immunoSEQ multiplex PCR; in TCRdb, only in-frame clones are kept and a portion is missing. The profile shows approximately 100,000 clones, around 83% of them singletons. The J gene is TRBJ1-1, the V gene TRBV24-1, with no clear D. The sequencing input was peripheral blood. The TCR originated in a woman of 80 years or more with active or convalescent COVID-19. This CDR3 reads CATSDSRTVNTEAFF. Written as DNA, the CDR3 is TGTGCCACCAGTGACTCCCGGACTGTGAACACTGAAGCTTTCTTT.